A selection of T cell receptor beta chains follows, all from one sample in a study of CD8 T cell repertoires and HIV-1 epitope variants. Their antigen targets remain unknown. Profiled with immunoSEQ multiplex PCR; TCRdb holds only in-frame clones, not every one. This sample has about 5,000 clones; 60% to 70% occur once, and the top ten carry approximately 42%. Sequencing was carried out using cultured CD8+ T cells derived from PBMCs. The source of these receptors is a male donor with HIV. CDR3s leave out the opening cysteine and the closing phenylalanine or tryptophan.

CDR3aa	v_gene
ASSHAGVVGQDGYT	TRBV7-9
ASSVGGSSTDTQY	TRBV9
ASSLGQGLDEQF	TRBV28
ASSVGGGTGELF	TRBV9
ATPDSTGELF	TRBV5-1
ASSRPTGGGDNEQF	TRBV5-1
ASSLTRWDEQY	TRBV11-3
ASSPLLAGGNEQF	TRBV14
ASSPNPPGQGHTGELF	TRBV10-3
ASSSAGIDQETQY	TRBV2
ASTWTGGGYEQY	TRBV5-1
ASSYLGARNEQF	TRBV6-6
ASSWAGNYGYT	TRBV6-5
ASSPWWSYEQY	TRBV28
ASSDGSEAF	TRBV5-1
ASSPKGWGHISNQPQH	TRBV7-8
ASSLEGFGYT	TRBV28
ASSLGGENEQY	TRBV7-2
ASISGHSYTDTQY	TRBV30
ASSFGRDPGNTIY	TRBV5-8
ATTRTPLDEQY	TRBV6-5
ASSLGGLGSSGPAYEQY	TRBV7-6
ASSSPGQGASEAF	TRBV7-9
ASSPLAAGSNEKLF	TRBV27
ASSGLNEQF	TRBV7-9
ASSQEGPDTSGANEQF	TRBV4-2
ASSLRELYEQY	TRBV7-9
ASSYSTTSGGNEQF	TRBV6-5
ASSLAQWGTGELF	TRBV5-1
ASSGWDITNYGYT	TRBV28
ASSFVAGHNEQF	TRBV27
ASSLGGAPYEQY	TRBV5-5
ASSFRLAGQGGTYEQY	TRBV7-6
ASSLGGTDTQY	TRBV13
ASSLSENTEAF	TRBV7-8